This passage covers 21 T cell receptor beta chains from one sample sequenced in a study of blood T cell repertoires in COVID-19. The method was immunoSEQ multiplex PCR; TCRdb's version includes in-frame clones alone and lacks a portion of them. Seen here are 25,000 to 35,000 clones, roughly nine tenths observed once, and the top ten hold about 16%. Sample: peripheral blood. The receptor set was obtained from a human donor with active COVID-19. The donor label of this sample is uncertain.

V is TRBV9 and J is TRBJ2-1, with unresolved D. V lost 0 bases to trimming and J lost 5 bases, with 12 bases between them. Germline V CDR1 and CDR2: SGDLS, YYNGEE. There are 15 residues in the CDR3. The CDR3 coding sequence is TGTGCCAGCAGCGTAGGGCTTCACCTTGACAATGAGCAGTTCTTC. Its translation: CASSVGLHLDNEQFF.

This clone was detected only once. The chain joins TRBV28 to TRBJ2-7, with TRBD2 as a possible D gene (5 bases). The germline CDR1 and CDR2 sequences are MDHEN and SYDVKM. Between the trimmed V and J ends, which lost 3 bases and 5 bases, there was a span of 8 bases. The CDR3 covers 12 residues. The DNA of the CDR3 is TGTGCCAGCAGTTTTCCGGGGAACGAGCAGTACTTC. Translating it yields CASSFPGNEQYF.

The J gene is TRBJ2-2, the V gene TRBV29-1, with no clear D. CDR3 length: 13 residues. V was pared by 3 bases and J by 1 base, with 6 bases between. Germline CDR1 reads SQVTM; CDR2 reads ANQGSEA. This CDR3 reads CSVDPVNTGELFF. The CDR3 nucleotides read TGCAGCGTTGATCCCGTGAACACCGGGGAGCTGTTTTTT.

In nucleotides, the CDR3 is TGTGCCAGCAGCTTGGCTGCCGGGACAGGGAGCTCCTATAATTCACCCCTCCACTTT. It translates to CASSLAAGTGSSYNSPLHF. The chain carries TRBV11-2 and TRBJ1-6; 9 nucleotides match TRBD1. Germline CDR1 SGHAT, CDR2 FQNNGV. The CDR3 extends over 19 amino acids. V gave up 3 bases and J gave up 0 bases; unmatched junction bases: 9.

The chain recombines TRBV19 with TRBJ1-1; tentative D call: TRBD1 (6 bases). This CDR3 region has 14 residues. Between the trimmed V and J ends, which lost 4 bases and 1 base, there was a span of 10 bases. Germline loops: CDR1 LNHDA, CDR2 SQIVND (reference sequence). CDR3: CASSTNRENTEAFF. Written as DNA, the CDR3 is TGTGCCAGTAGTACCAACAGGGAGAACACTGAAGCTTTCTTT.

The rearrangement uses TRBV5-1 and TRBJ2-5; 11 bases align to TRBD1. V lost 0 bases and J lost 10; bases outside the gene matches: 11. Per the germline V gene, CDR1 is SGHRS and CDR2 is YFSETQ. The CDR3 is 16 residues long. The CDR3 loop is CASSLDGTGGKSGQYF. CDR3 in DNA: TGCGCCAGCAGCTTGGATGGGACAGGGGGGAAATCAGGCCAGTACTTC. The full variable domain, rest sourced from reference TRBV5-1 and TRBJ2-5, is KAGVTQTPRYLIKTRGQQVTLSCSPISGHRSVSWYQQTPGQGLQFLFEYFSETQRNKGNFPGRFSGRQFSNSRSEMNVSTLELGDSALYLCASSLDGTGGKSGQYFGPGTRLLVL.

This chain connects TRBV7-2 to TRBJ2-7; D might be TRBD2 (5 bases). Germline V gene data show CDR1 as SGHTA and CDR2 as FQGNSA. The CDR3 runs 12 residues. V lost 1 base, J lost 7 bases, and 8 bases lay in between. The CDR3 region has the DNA TGTGCCAGCAGCTTAGATAGAGGGGAGCAGTACTTC. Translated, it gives CASSLDRGEQYF.

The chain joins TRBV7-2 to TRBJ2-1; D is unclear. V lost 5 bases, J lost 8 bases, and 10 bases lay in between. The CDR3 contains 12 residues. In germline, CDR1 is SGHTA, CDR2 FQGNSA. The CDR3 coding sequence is TGTGCCAGCAGCCCCAACTTAGATGAGCAGTTCTTC. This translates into CASSPNLDEQFF.

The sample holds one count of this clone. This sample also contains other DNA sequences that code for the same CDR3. CDR3 bases: TGTGCCAGCAGCCCGGGACTAGCGGGGGGGCAAGAGACCCAGTACTTC. The encoded protein is CASSPGLAGGQETQYF. The chain recombines TRBV3-1 (or the pseudogene TRBV3-2) with TRBJ2-5; 16 nucleotides match TRBD2. Germline V gene data show CDR1 as LGHDT and CDR2 as YNNKEL (reference sequence). CDR3 length: 16 amino acids. V shed 4 bases and J 2 bases; nucleotides not matched to a gene: 1.

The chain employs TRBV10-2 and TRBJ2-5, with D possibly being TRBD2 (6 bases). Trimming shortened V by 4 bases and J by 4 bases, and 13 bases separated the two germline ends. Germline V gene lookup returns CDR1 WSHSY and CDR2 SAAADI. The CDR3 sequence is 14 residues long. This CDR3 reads CASSVAAVRETQYF. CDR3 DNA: TGCGCCAGCAGTGTAGCGGCCGTCCGAGAGACCCAGTACTTC.

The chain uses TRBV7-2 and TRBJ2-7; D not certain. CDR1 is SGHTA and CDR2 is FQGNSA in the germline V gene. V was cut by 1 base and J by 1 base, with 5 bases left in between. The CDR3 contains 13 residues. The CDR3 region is CASSLERSYEQYF. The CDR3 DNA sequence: TGTGCCAGCAGCTTAGAACGGTCCTACGAGCAGTACTTC.

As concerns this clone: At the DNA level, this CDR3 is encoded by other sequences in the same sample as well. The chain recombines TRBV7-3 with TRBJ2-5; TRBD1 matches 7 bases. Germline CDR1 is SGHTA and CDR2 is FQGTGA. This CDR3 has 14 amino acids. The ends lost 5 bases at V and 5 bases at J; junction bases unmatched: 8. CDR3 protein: CASSPSGGWETQYF. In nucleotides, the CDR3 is TGTGCCAGCAGCCCCTCAGGGGGTTGGGAGACCCAGTACTTC.

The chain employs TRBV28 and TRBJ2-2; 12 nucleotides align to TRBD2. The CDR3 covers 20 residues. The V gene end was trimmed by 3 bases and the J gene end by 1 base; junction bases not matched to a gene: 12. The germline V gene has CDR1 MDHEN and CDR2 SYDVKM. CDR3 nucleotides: TGTGCCAGCAGTTTGTATGAGACTAGCGGGAGAGGGGGGAACACCGGGGAGCTGTTTTTT. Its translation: CASSLYETSGRGGNTGELFF.

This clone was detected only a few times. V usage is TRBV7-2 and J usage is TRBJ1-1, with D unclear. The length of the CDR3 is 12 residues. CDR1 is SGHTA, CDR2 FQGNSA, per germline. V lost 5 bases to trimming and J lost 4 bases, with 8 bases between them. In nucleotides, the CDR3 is TGTGCCAGCAGCCCCCGTTCCACTGAAGCTTTCTTT. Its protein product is CASSPRSTEAFF.

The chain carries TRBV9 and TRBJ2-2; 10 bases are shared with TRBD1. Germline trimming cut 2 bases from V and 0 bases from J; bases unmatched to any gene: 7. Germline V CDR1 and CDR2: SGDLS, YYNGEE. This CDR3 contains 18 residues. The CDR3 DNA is TGTGCCAGCAGCGTGGGGACAGGGGTACCGGCGAACACCGGGGAGCTGTTTTTT. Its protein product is CASSVGTGVPANTGELFF. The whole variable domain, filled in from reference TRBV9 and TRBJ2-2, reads DSGVTQTPKHLITATGQRVTLRCSPRSGDLSVYWYQQSLDQGLQFLIQYYNGEERAKGNILERFSAQQFPDLHSELNLSSLELGDSALYFCASSVGTGVPANTGELFFGEGSRLTVL.

CDR3 bases: TGTGCCAGCAGTAGGGGGGGAACCGATACGCAGTATTTT. It encodes CASSRGGTDTQYF. The chain combines TRBV6-6 with TRBJ2-3; tentatively, D is TRBD2 (7 bases). The CDR3 covers 13 residues. CDR1 and CDR2 from the germline V gene are MNHNY and SVGAGI (reference sequence). V was pared by 5 bases and J by 6 bases, with 12 bases between.

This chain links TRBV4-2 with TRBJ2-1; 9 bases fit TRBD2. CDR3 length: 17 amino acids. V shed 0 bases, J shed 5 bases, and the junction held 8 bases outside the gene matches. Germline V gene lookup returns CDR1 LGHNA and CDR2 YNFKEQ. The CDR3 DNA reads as TGTGCCAGCAGCCAAGAGTTAGCGGGAGCGTCCAACAATGAGCAGTTCTTC. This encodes CASSQELAGASNNEQFF.

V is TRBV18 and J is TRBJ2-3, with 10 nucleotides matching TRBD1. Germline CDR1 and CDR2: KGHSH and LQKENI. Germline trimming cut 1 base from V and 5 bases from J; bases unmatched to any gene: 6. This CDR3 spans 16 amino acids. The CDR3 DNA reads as TGTGCCAGCTCACCACTTGGACAGGGGGTTATAGATACGCAGTATTTT. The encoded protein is CASSPLGQGVIDTQYF.

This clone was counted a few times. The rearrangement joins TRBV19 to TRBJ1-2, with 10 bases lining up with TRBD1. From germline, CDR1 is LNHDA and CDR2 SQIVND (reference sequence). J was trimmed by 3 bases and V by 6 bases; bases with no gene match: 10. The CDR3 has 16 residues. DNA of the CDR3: TGTGCCAGTAGCCTCCGGGACAGGGGACGTGACTATGGCTACACCTTC. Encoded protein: CASSLRDRGRDYGYTF.

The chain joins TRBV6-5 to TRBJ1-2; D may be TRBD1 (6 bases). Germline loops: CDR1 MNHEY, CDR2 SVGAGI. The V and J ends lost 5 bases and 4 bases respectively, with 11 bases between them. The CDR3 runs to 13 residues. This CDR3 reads CASSNREGYGYTF. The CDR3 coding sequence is TGTGCCAGCAGTAACAGGGAGGGCTATGGCTACACCTTC.

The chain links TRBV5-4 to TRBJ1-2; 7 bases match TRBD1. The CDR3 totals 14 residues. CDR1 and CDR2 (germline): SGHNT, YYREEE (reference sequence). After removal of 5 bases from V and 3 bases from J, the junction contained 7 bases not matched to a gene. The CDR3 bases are TGTGCCAGCAGACAATTCGACAGGGACTATGGCTACACCTTC. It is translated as CASRQFDRDYGYTF.